The T cell receptor beta chain described here comes from a study of long-term antiretroviral therapy in people with HIV. Study observations and caveats: The data indicate that diversity increased after ART but remained below transplant donor controls. All time points showed a repertoire dominated by clones expanded before ART.

This was the immunoSEQ v3.0 assay at survey level. Per-sample sequencing targets were roughly 40,000-50,000 T-cell genomes. Measured with immunoSEQ multiplex PCR; TCRdb has only the in-frame clones, and not every one. This sample has around 21,000 clones, with around 86% found just once. V lost 4 bases and J lost 5; bases outside the gene matches: 5. This CDR3 is 13 amino acids long. In germline, CDR1 is SGHDT, CDR2 YYEEEE. The samples, holding about 0.95-11 million cryopreserved PBMC, were thawed before DNA extraction was carried out. As to this clone: Its antigen is as yet unknown.

This specimen was unsorted PBMCs, taken 0.1 years before starting antiretroviral therapy. The chain joins TRBV5-6 to TRBJ2-5, with 7 bases lining up with TRBD2. This TCR was recovered from a man between 35 and 55 years old with HIV. CDR3: CASSTGLVETQYF. CDR3 bases: TGTGCCAGCAGCACCGGACTAGTTGAGACCCAGTACTTC.